The 30 T cell receptor beta chains below all came from one sample that was sequenced in a study of T cells after yellow fever vaccination. MiXCR, run by TCRdb on the 5' RACE reads, gives a single entry per CDR3 protein. The table includes 250,000 to 400,000 distinct CDR3 sequences, over 4% detected once. The source material was PBMCs, sampled 5 days after the yellow fever booster vaccination. These receptors came from a man younger than 35 who received the YFV17D yellow fever vaccine.

This rearrangement joins TRBV7-2 to TRBJ2-7; D may be TRBD1 or TRBD2 (5 bases each). V was clipped by 4 bases and J by 2 bases, with 15 bases between them. The germline V gene encodes CDR1 SGHTA and CDR2 FQGNSA. The CDR3 covers 15 residues. The CDR3 nucleotides read TGTGCCAGCAGCTCGACCGGGACGGCCACCTACGAGCAGTACTTC. As protein: CASSSTGTATYEQYF.

This clonotype was seen repeatedly, ten times or more. This chain uses TRBV7-6 with TRBJ2-5; TRBD1 aligns across 7 bases. J gave up 5 bases and V 4 bases, and 13 bases lay outside the gene matches. CDR1 is SGHVS and CDR2 is FNYEAQ in the germline V gene. The CDR3 extends over 16 amino acids. The CDR3 DNA sequence: TGTGCCAGCAGCTCAGGGTTGACAGGGAGTAGGGAGACCCAGTACTTC. This encodes CASSSGLTGSRETQYF.

This clonotype has a handful of counts. The chain combines TRBV2 with TRBJ2-4; D unclear. The CDR3 spans 15 residues. Trimming cost V 0 bases and J 8 bases, with 14 bases left between them. Germline values: CDR1 SNHLY, CDR2 FYNNEI. The CDR3: CASSEARKGADIQYF. CDR3 bases: TGTGCCAGCAGTGAAGCTCGCAAGGGTGCGGACATTCAGTACTTC.

This clonotype was recorded a few times. This chain joins TRBV20-1 and TRBJ2-3; D is tentatively TRBD1 or TRBD2 (7 bases each). Between the trimmed V and J ends, which lost 8 bases and 0 bases, there was a span of 18 bases. The CDR3 has 15 amino acids. The V gene's germline CDR1 is DFQATT and CDR2 SNEGSKA (reference sequence). This CDR3 is CSIPRGGGSTDTQYF. The CDR3 bases are TGCAGTATCCCCAGGGGGGGGGGAAGCACAGATACGCAGTATTTT.

This clonotype appeared many times. The chain employs TRBV5-1 and TRBJ2-3; 8 bases map to TRBD2. Germline trimming cut 0 bases from V and 4 bases from J; bases unmatched to any gene: 4. CDR3 size: 15 residues. Germline CDR1 is SGHRS and CDR2 is YFSETQ. This CDR3 is CASSLAGGPPDTQYF. The CDR3 DNA reads TGCGCCAGCAGCTTGGCGGGGGGGCCCCCAGATACGCAGTATTTT. The full variable domain, in which reference TRBV5-1 and TRBJ2-3 provide the parts outside the CDR3, is KAGVTQTPRYLIKTRGQQVTLSCSPISGHRSVSWYQQTPGQGLQFLFEYFSETQRNKGNFPGRFSGRQFSNSRSEMNVSTLELGDSALYLCASSLAGGPPDTQYFGPGTRLTVL.

This clonotype was recorded at least ten times. The CDR3 protein is CASSQSYSNQPQHF. CDR3 DNA sequence: TGTGCCAGCAGCCAAAGTTATAGCAATCAGCCCCAGCATTTT. This sequence joins TRBV14 and TRBJ1-5; D gene ambiguous. Germline V lookup: CDR1 SGHDN, CDR2 FVKESK. This CDR3 is built from 14 residues. V gave up 2 bases and J gave up 0 bases, with 5 bases separating them.

The chain is built from TRBV7-2 and TRBJ2-1, with 7 bases that match TRBD1. V was clipped by 7 bases and J by 1 base; unmatched bases: 4. Per the germline V gene, CDR1 is SGHTA and CDR2 is FQGNSA. The CDR3 contains 14 residues. Here the CDR3 reads CASTEQGSYNEQFF. The DNA of the CDR3 is TGTGCCAGCACCGAACAGGGGTCCTACAATGAGCAGTTCTTC.

The chain joins TRBV5-1 to TRBJ2-7, with 7 bases aligning to TRBD1. The CDR3 consists of 12 residues. Germline V gene lookup returns CDR1 SGHRS and CDR2 YFSETQ. V gave up 5 bases and J gave up 5 bases; unmatched junction bases: 4. In nucleotides, the CDR3 is TGCGCCAGCAGAAGACAGGGTAACGAGCAGTACTTC. Protein: CASRRQGNEQYF.

This clonotype was detected ten times or more. The chain uses TRBV20-1 and TRBJ1-2; D is possibly TRBD1 (5 bases). This CDR3 contains 13 residues. The germline V gene has CDR1 DFQATT and CDR2 SNEGSKA (reference sequence). Between the trimmed V and J ends, which lost 0 bases and 8 bases, there was a span of 13 bases. This CDR3 reads CSARDPTGSGYTF. The CDR3 DNA reads as TGCAGTGCTAGAGACCCTACAGGCTCCGGCTACACCTTC.

A few counts support this clonotype. J is TRBJ2-7 and V is TRBV5-1, with a possible D match to TRBD1 (5 bases). This CDR3 has 17 amino acids. Germline CDR1 SGHRS, CDR2 YFSETQ. Between the trimmed V and J ends, which lost 7 bases and 5 bases, there was a span of 28 bases. Written as DNA, the CDR3 is TGCGCCAGCGGAAGTGGGGCCAGGGCCCTGTCCTTGGACGAGCAGTACTTC. It translates to CASGSGARALSLDEQYF.

This clonotype was detected a few times. The chain uses TRBV7-6 and TRBJ2-5; no firm D call. Germline V CDR1 and CDR2: SGHVS, FNYEAQ. V was clipped by 3 bases and J by 0 bases, with 11 bases between them. This CDR3 has 15 amino acids. The CDR3 region is CASSLDAGYQETQYF. The CDR3, as DNA: TGTGCCAGCAGCTTGGACGCCGGGTACCAAGAGACCCAGTACTTC.

The rearrangement joins TRBV2 to TRBJ1-5; a weak D match, TRBD1 (6 bases). The CDR3 is 16 residues long. Germline values: CDR1 SNHLY, CDR2 FYNNEI. V shed 6 bases and J shed 2 bases, with 17 bases lying between them. The CDR3 reads CASRPTGWRRNQPQHF. CDR3 nucleotide sequence: TGTGCCAGCAGACCAACAGGGTGGCGGCGCAATCAGCCCCAGCATTTT. Full variable domain (missing parts from reference TRBV2 and TRBJ1-5): EPEVTQTPSHQVTQMGQEVILRCVPISNHLYFYWYRQILGQKVEFLVSFYNNEISEKSEIFDDQFSVERPDGSNFTLKIRSTKLEDSAMYFCASRPTGWRRNQPQHFGDGTRLSIL.

This clonotype came up many times. The chain couples TRBV5-1 to TRBJ1-1, with D possibly TRBD1 on 5 matching bases. The V end lost 3 bases, the J end lost 3 bases, and 12 bases lay between the germline ends. The CDR3 runs 14 residues. Per the germline V gene, CDR1 is SGHRS and CDR2 is YFSETQ. DNA of the CDR3: TGCGCCAGCAGCTGGAGGGGAGGTGACACTGAAGCTTTCTTT. This gives the protein CASSWRGGDTEAFF.

This clonotype was seen only a few times. This chain joins TRBV7-2 and TRBJ2-3; the match to TRBD2 covers 12 bases. CDR3 length: 14 amino acids. V gave up 5 bases and J gave up 7 bases; unmatched junction bases: 4. The germline gives CDR1 SGHTA, CDR2 FQGNSA. CDR3 region: CASSHTSGGYTQYF. The CDR3 DNA is TGTGCCAGCAGCCATACTAGCGGGGGGTATACGCAGTATTTT.

This chain joins TRBV6-1 and TRBJ2-7, with a possible D match to TRBD2 (7 bases). The CDR3 totals 15 residues. Trimming took off 1 base at V and 4 bases at J, with 14 bases between the two ends. Looked up from germline, CDR1 is MNHNS and CDR2 is SASEGT. CDR3 region: CASSEEAGAVYEQYF. CDR3 coding DNA: TGTGCCAGCAGTGAAGAGGCGGGGGCTGTATACGAGCAGTACTTC.

This clonotype was found many times. The CDR3 sequence: CASSPTAGGYNEQFF. As DNA, the CDR3 is TGTGCCAGCAGTCCCACGGCGGGGGGGTACAATGAGCAGTTCTTC. This chain uses TRBV6-2 or TRBV6-3 with TRBJ2-1; 9 bases match TRBD2. Per the germline V gene, CDR1 is MNHEY and CDR2 is SVGEGT. V shed 5 bases and J 4 bases; nucleotides not matched to a gene: 6. The CDR3 is made up of 15 amino acids.

This clonotype was seen at least ten times. The chain combines TRBV6-1 with TRBJ2-7, with 9 bases aligning to TRBD1. V was clipped by 10 bases and J by 4 bases; unmatched bases: 14. This CDR3 region has 15 residues. Germline CDR1 MNHNS, CDR2 SASEGT. This CDR3 reads CATENRGPYPYEQYF. The CDR3, as DNA: TGTGCCACCGAGAACAGGGGGCCTTACCCTTACGAGCAGTACTTC.

This chain joins TRBV18 and TRBJ1-2; perhaps TRBD1 as D (5 bases). This CDR3 contains 14 residues. The ends were cut back, 0 bases at V and 4 bases at J, with 9 bases in the middle. In germline, CDR1 is KGHSH, CDR2 LQKENI. DNA of the CDR3: TGTGCCAGCTCACCACCGGGACCTCTCTATGGCTACACCTTC. Its translation is CASSPPGPLYGYTF. Complete variable domain (other parts from reference TRBV18 and TRBJ1-2): NAGVMQNPRHLVRRRGQEARLRCSPMKGHSHVYWYRQLPEEGLKFMVYLQKENIIDESGMPKERFSAEFPKEGPSILRIQQVVRGDSAAYFCASSPPGPLYGYTFGSGTRLTVV.

This clonotype was seen a few times. The chain is built from TRBV11-2 and TRBJ2-1; D remains ambiguous. The V gene's germline CDR1 is SGHAT and CDR2 FQNNGV. CDR3 size: 12 residues. V was cut by 0 bases and J by 8 bases, with 5 bases left in between. This chain's CDR3 is CASSLEFYEQFF. The CDR3, as DNA: TGTGCCAGCAGCTTAGAATTCTATGAGCAGTTCTTC. The full variable domain, rest sourced from reference TRBV11-2 and TRBJ2-1, is EAGVAQSPRYKIIEKRQSVAFWCNPISGHATLYWYQQILGQGPKLLIQFQNNGVVDDSQLPKDRFSAERLKGVDSTLKIQPAKLEDSAVYLCASSLEFYEQFFGPGTRLTVL.

The V call is TRBV30, the J call TRBJ2-3; 7 positions agree with TRBD2. CDR1 and CDR2 from the germline V gene are GTSNPN and SVGIG (reference sequence). The CDR3 is made up of 14 amino acids. V lost 7 bases, J lost 3 bases, and 10 bases stayed unmatched. The CDR3 loop is CASRVSGFTDTQYF. The CDR3 DNA follows: TGTGCCTCGAGGGTTAGCGGGTTTACAGATACGCAGTATTTT.

This clonotype has at least ten counts. This sequence joins TRBV7-3 and TRBJ2-2, with D perhaps matching TRBD2 (5 bases). The germline CDR1 and CDR2 sequences are SGHTA and FQGTGA. The ends were cut back, 4 bases at V and 7 bases at J, with 13 bases in the middle. The CDR3 is 14 residues long. The CDR3 nucleotides read TGTGCCAGCAGCTCCAACGCAGGAGGCGGGGAGCTGTTTTTT. Amino acid sequence: CASSSNAGGGELFF. Combining the CDR3 with reference TRBV7-3 and TRBJ2-2 gives the whole variable domain GAGVSQTPSNKVTEKGKYVELRCDPISGHTALYWYRQSLGQGPEFLIYFQGTGAADDSGLPNDRFFAVRPEGSVSTLKIQRTERGDSAVYLCASSSNAGGGELFFGEGSRLTVL.

The chain joins TRBV13 to TRBJ1-6; maybe TRBD1 (6 bases). CDR3 length equals 16 residues. Germline values: CDR1 PRHDT, CDR2 FYEKMQ (reference sequence). The V and J ends lost 1 base and 4 bases respectively, with 11 bases between them. The CDR3: CASSLEGHRYNSPLHF. In DNA, the CDR3 is TGTGCCAGCAGCTTAGAGGGACATAGATATAATTCACCCCTCCACTTT.

The V call is TRBV12-3 or TRBV12-4, the J call TRBJ2-6, with 7 bases identical to TRBD1. The CDR3 covers 15 residues. V lost 6 bases to trimming and J lost 4 bases; unmatched junction nucleotides: 6. CDR3 in amino acids: CASSKDRAGANVLTF. CDR3 DNA: TGTGCCAGCAGCAAAGACAGGGCCGGGGCCAACGTCCTGACTTTC.

The table lists this clonotype with a few counts. The rearrangement links TRBV4-1 to TRBJ2-3; TRBD1 matches at 9 bases. The V and J ends lost 0 bases and 2 bases, in that order; junction bases with no gene match: 3. Germline V CDR1 and CDR2: MGHRA, YSYEKL. The CDR3 is made up of 16 amino acids. Written as DNA, the CDR3 is TGCGCCAGCAGCCAAGAAGACAGGGGGTCCACAGATACGCAGTATTTT. Residues: CASSQEDRGSTDTQYF.

This clonotype was counted many times. This sequence joins TRBV6-2 or TRBV6-3 and TRBJ2-7; 9 nucleotides align to TRBD2. V dropped 4 bases and J dropped 6; count of bases not matched to a gene: 7. The length of the CDR3 is 14 residues. Germline CDR1 reads MNHEY; CDR2 reads SVGEGT. Written as DNA, the CDR3 is TGTGCCAGCAGTTTCCTACTAGCGGGCTCCGAGCAGTACGTC. It codes for CASSFLLAGSEQYV.

V is TRBV12-3 or TRBV12-4 and J is TRBJ2-7; tentatively, D is TRBD2 (6 bases). V was cut by 4 bases and J by 2 bases, with 9 bases left in between. The CDR3 extends over 13 amino acids. This CDR3 is CASSWRGAYEQYF. The CDR3, as DNA: TGTGCCAGCAGTTGGCGGGGAGCCTACGAGCAGTACTTC.

Only a few counts were recorded for this clonotype. The chain employs TRBV4-2 and TRBJ1-4, with 9 bases that match TRBD1. The CDR3 totals 16 residues. CDR1 and CDR2 (germline): LGHNA, YNFKEQ. Unmatched junction bases numbered 6, after V lost 4 bases and J lost 3 bases. The CDR3 coding sequence is TGTGCCAGCAGCCCAGGGACAGGGAGGCCTAATGAAAAACTGTTTTTT. Its translation: CASSPGTGRPNEKLFF.

This clonotype has a count of ten or more. This chain joins TRBV15 and TRBJ2-5; the D call may be TRBD1 or TRBD2 (6 bases each). This CDR3 region has 14 residues. Germline CDR1 and CDR2: LNHNV and YYDKDF (reference sequence). Trimming took off 1 base at V and 5 bases at J, with 11 bases between the two ends. The CDR3 DNA is TGTGCCACCAGCAGAGCGGGGGCGGGTGAGACCCAGTACTTC. It encodes CATSRAGAGETQYF. Based on the CDR3 plus reference TRBV15 and TRBJ2-5, the full variable domain is DAMVIQNPRYQVTQFGKPVTLSCSQTLNHNVMYWYQQKSSQAPKLLFHYYDKDFNNEADTPDNFQSRRPNTSFCFLDIRSPGLGDTAMYLCATSRAGAGETQYFGPGTRLLVL.

This clonotype was picked up a small number of times. The chain has TRBV9 and TRBJ2-3; 12 nucleotides align to TRBD2. The CDR3 totals 15 residues. The germline gives CDR1 SGDLS, CDR2 YYNGEE. Trimming took 6 bases from V and 4 from J; bases not matched to a gene: 6. The CDR3 loop is CASTSSGGAPDTQYF. The CDR3 DNA sequence: TGTGCCAGCACCTCTAGCGGGGGGGCCCCAGATACGCAGTATTTT.

The chain uses TRBV19 and TRBJ1-2, with D hard to call. Germline V gives CDR1 LNHDA, CDR2 SQIVND (reference sequence). Trimming left V 3 bases short and J 4 bases short, with 15 bases between. The CDR3 covers 15 residues. CDR3: CASSISQLWAYGYTF. CDR3 in DNA: TGTGCCAGTAGTATTTCACAGCTCTGGGCCTATGGCTACACCTTC.